The present T cell receptor (beta chain) was sequenced within a study of blood T cell repertoires in COVID-19. Trimming removed 2 bases from V and 5 bases from J; junction bases left unmatched: 18. Per germline, CDR1 SEHNR and CDR2 FQNEAQ (reference sequence). The CDR3 is made up of 19 amino acids. Here immunoSEQ multiplex PCR was the method, and the copy in TCRdb shows in-frame clones only, minus some. This table holds approximately 210,000 clones, under 90% found once. This sequence was found in a man in his forties or fifties with COVID-19, enrolled during active disease. The sample comprised peripheral blood. The rearrangement uses TRBV7-9 and TRBJ2-7; 10 nucleotides align to TRBD2. For the CDR3, the DNA is TGTGCCAGCAGCTTACCGCCAGGAATGGCTAGCGGGAGTTACCACGAGCAGTACTTC. This gives the protein CASSLPPGMASGSYHEQYF.